These T cell receptor beta chains were read from a single sample in a study of T cell repertoires in cytomegalovirus infection. TCRdb passed the reads through MiXCR, listing each CDR3 protein once. Of 200,000 to 250,000 distinct CDR3 sequences listed, 35% to 45% were seen once; the top ten hold approximately 60%. Antigens of these TCRs are unknown. The sample in question was CD8+ T cells from cultured PBMCs, obtained from culture after CMV antigen stimulation. The receptor set was obtained from a human donor in good health (CMV status not recorded). Some clones in this sample may be carry-over from other donors' samples. Both conserved end residues are part of each CDR3. The D gene is left open where the match is weak. Size tells how often a clone was seen (once, few, many) or the class of an expanded clone, and some rows leave it out.

v_call	clone_size	d_call	j_call	cdr3_nt	cdr3_aa
TRBV7-9	.	TRBD2	TRBJ2-7	TGTGCCAGCAGCTTCAATACGGGACTAGCGGGATACGAGCAGTACTTC	CASSFNTGLAGYEQYF
TRBV11-2	few	TRBD2	TRBJ2-7	TGTGCCAGCAGCTTATATCGGCCGCTAGCGGGAAAATACGAGCAGTACTTC	CASSLYRPLAGKYEQYF
TRBV4-1	.	.	TRBJ2-3	TGCGCCAGCAGCCCCACCATGGGGGACACCCATTCCCACACAGATACGCAGTATTTT	CASSPTMGDTHSHTDTQYF
TRBV24-1	.	TRBD1	TRBJ2-3	TGTGCCACCTCCGACAGGGGACAGGGGGCAGATACGCAGTATTTT	CATSDRGQGADTQYF
TRBV7-2	few	.	TRBJ1-2	TGTGCCAGCAGCTTAGGGGTGACGTCAGGTGCTAACTATGGCTACACCTTC	CASSLGVTSGANYGYTF
TRBV7-9	few	.	TRBJ1-4	TGTGCCAGCAGCTTAGCTGGGGGGGCTCCTAATGAAAAACTGTTTTTT	CASSLAGGAPNEKLFF
TRBV7-2	few	TRBD1	TRBJ2-1	TGTGCCAGCAGCTCGACAGGGAGCTCCTACAATGAGCAGTTCTTC	CASSSTGSSYNEQFF
TRBV12-3/TRBV12-4	few	.	TRBJ2-3	TGTGCCAGCAGTTTAGCTTCAACTAGCACAGATACGCAGTATTTT	CASSLASTSTDTQYF
TRBV9	.	.	TRBJ1-1	TGTGCCAGCAGCGGTGGAGGGCAGGCGCCGAGAGCTTTCTTT	CASSGGGQAPRAFF
TRBV2	.	TRBD1	TRBJ1-3	TGTGCCAGCAGTCGGGACAGGTCGCGCTCTGGAAACACCATATATTTT	CASSRDRSRSGNTIYF
TRBV27	.	.	TRBJ2-1	TGTGCCAGCAGTTTAGCTAACGGTGAGCAGTTCTTC	CASSLANGEQFF
TRBV4-1	.	TRBD1	TRBJ2-1	TGCGCCAGCAGCCCAACGGGACAGACCTACAATGAGCAGTTCTTC	CASSPTGQTYNEQFF
TRBV27	.	.	TRBJ2-7	TGTGCCAGCAGTCTCCAGGGGCAGGACTACGAGCAGTACTTC	CASSLQGQDYEQYF
TRBV7-3	few	.	TRBJ2-3	TGTGCCAGCAGCCGCCTCGGTGGGGACACAGATACGCAGTATTTT	CASSRLGGDTDTQYF
TRBV6-2/TRBV6-3	.	TRBD2	TRBJ2-3	TGTGCCAGCAGTTCCGACCTAGCGGGAACCACAGATACGCAGTATTTT	CASSSDLAGTTDTQYF
TRBV20-1	few	TRBD1	TRBJ1-1	TGCAGTGCTAGAGATCTACAGGGGGCTGGCACTGAAGCTTTCTTT	CSARDLQGAGTEAFF
TRBV29-1	few	TRBD1	TRBJ2-1	TGCAGCGTCCCGGGGACAGTTGAGCAGTTCTTC	CSVPGTVEQFF
TRBV28	.	.	TRBJ2-7	TGTGCCAGCAGTTTAAATCGGCCGGGAGACTACGAGCAGTACTTC	CASSLNRPGDYEQYF
TRBV2	.	.	TRBJ1-2	TGTGCCAGCAGGGGCCAGGGCTACACCTTC	CASRGQGYTF
TRBV20-1	.	.	TRBJ1-5	TGCAGTGCTAGAGATGGGAAGAACTACAGCAATCAGCCCCAGCATTTT	CSARDGKNYSNQPQHF
TRBV2	.	.	TRBJ2-1	TGTGCCCCCCGAGGGGAGAAAGAAGAGCAGTTCTTC	CAPRGEKEEQFF
TRBV11-2	many	.	TRBJ1-4	TGTGCCAGCAGCTTAGACGCAGACAGGAACCCTGCAACTAATGAAAAACTGTTTTTT	CASSLDADRNPATNEKLFF
TRBV11-2	.	.	TRBJ1-1	TGTGCCAGCAGGTGGATGAACACTGAAGCTTTCTTT	CASRWMNTEAFF
TRBV11-2	.	.	TRBJ2-7	TGTGCCAGCAGCTCTACGTACGGGGCCTACGAGCAGTACTTC	CASSSTYGAYEQYF
TRBV19	.	.	TRBJ2-1	TGTGCCAGTAGTAATGATTTCAGGTACAATGAGCAGTTCTTC	CASSNDFRYNEQFF
TRBV29-1	.	TRBD2	TRBJ2-1	TGCAGCGTTGAACTACTAGCGGATGGTTCCTACAATGAGCAGTTCTTC	CSVELLADGSYNEQFF
TRBV27	.	.	TRBJ2-5	TGTGCCAGCAGCCCTTGGGAGAACCAAGAGACCCAGTACTTC	CASSPWENQETQYF
TRBV25-1	.	.	TRBJ1-1	TGTGCCAGCAGTGAATCCGGCGGCGCAGGCCGCACTGAAGCTTTCTTT	CASSESGGAGRTEAFF
TRBV7-6	few	TRBD1	TRBJ1-1	TGTGCCAGCAGCGCAGGGGGTGGGAACACTGAAGCTTTCTTT	CASSAGGGNTEAFF
TRBV29-1	.	.	TRBJ2-1	TGCAGCGTTGTTTGGGGGTACAATGAGCAGTTCTTC	CSVVWGYNEQFF
TRBV11-1	few	.	TRBJ1-6	TGTGCCAGCAGCTTTACACGGAATTCACCCCTCCACTTT	CASSFTRNSPLHF
TRBV10-3	.	.	TRBJ2-1	TGTGCCATCAGTGTAGGTATGGGTAAGGTGAGGAATGAGCAGTTCTTC	CAISVGMGKVRNEQFF